A selection of T cell receptor beta chains follows, all from one sample in a study of Ad26.COV2.S vaccination and SARS-CoV-2 variants. The repertoire was sequenced with immunoSEQ multiplex PCR; TCRdb's copy has only in-frame clones and lacks some. The sample contains around 420,000 clones, roughly 90% of which appear only once. Here the sequenced sample was peripheral blood, taken in a trial of Ad26.COV2.S vaccine versus placebo. All receptors come from a person between 18 and 60 years old who received the Ad26.COV2.S COVID-19 vaccine or a placebo. CDR3s include the opening cysteine and the closing phenylalanine or tryptophan. The D gene is left open where the match is weak. Clone size appears in some rows only: once, few, many, or a class for an expanded clone.

>16|-|-|TRBJ1-5|TRBV6-2/TRBV6-3
TGTGCCAGCAGTTACGGTACGGTTCATAGCAATCAGCCCCAGCATTTT
CASSYGTVHSNQPQHF
>17|TRBD2|-|TRBJ2-1|TRBV4-3
TGCGCCAGCAGCCAAACCTCGGGACTATCTACCTACAATGAGCAGTTCTTC
CASSQTSGLSTYNEQFF
>16|-|once|TRBJ2-1|TRBV14
TGTGCCAGCAGCCAGCTGGATGGGGGGGCCCACAATGAGCAGTTCTTC
CASSQLDGGAHNEQFF
>16|TRBD2|-|TRBJ2-1|TRBV2
TGTGCCAGCAGTGCCCTAGCGGGGGGGCCGGGAAATGAGCAGTTCTTC
CASSALAGGPGNEQFF
>15|TRBD2|-|TRBJ2-5|TRBV7-2
TGTGCCAGCAGGCGGAGCGGGACCTCGCAAGAGACCCAGTACTTC
CASRRSGTSQETQYF
>14|TRBD1|once|TRBJ1-1|TRBV24-1
TGTGCCACCAGCGGCAGGGGGCGCGGCACTGAAGCTTTCTTT
CATSGRGRGTEAFF
>12|TRBD1|-|TRBJ1-2|TRBV28
TGTGCCATTACTGCCGGGACAGGGTGGTACACCTTC
CAITAGTGWYTF
>14|-|-|TRBJ2-3|TRBV3-1/TRBV3-2
TGTGCCAGCAGCCCCGGGAGCAGCACAGATACGCAGTATTTT
CASSPGSSTDTQYF
>15|TRBD1|once|TRBJ2-5|TRBV2
TGTGCCAGCAGTGACGCCGGGACAGAAGAAGAGACCCAGTACTTC
CASSDAGTEEETQYF
>14|TRBD1|-|TRBJ1-6|TRBV6-5
TGTGCCAGCAGCAGTGACAGGGTAAATTCACCCCTCCACTTT
CASSSDRVNSPLHF
>13|TRBD1|-|TRBJ2-7|TRBV27
TGTGCCAGCGGCGACAGGGGGCGACGGGGGCAGTACTTC
CASGDRGRRGQYF
>14|-|-|TRBJ2-2|TRBV30
TGTGCCTGGAGTGTACTTCCGCGGGTCGGGGAGCTGTTTTTT
CAWSVLPRVGELFF
>14|TRBD1|-|TRBJ1-2|TRBV19
TGTGCCAGTAGTCCCGGACAGGGTCCGTATGGCTACACCTTC
CASSPGQGPYGYTF
>15|-|-|TRBJ1-5|TRBV19
TGTGCCAGTAGTATAGTGTTGGGTAGCAATCAGCCCCAGCATTTT
CASSIVLGSNQPQHF
>16|TRBD1|-|TRBJ2-2|TRBV9
TGTGCCAGCAGCCCCGCGGGACAGGGGAACACCGGGGAGCTGTTTTTT
CASSPAGQGNTGELFF